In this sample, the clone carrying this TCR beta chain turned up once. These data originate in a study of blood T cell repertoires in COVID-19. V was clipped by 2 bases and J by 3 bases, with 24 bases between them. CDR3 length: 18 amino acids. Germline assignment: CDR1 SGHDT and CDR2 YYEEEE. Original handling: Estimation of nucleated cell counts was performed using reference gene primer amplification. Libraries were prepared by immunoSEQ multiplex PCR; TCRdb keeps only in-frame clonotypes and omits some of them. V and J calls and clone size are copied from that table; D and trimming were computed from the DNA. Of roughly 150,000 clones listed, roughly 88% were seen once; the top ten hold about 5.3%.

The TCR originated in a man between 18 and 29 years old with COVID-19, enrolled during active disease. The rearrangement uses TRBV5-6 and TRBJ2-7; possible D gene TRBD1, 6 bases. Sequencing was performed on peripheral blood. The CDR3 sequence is CASSFFRGTGTPLYEQYF. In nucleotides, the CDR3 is TGTGCCAGCAGCTTTTTTAGGGGGACCGGGACCCCCCTCTACGAGCAGTACTTC.